This is a list of T cell receptor beta chains from one sample in a study of blood T cell repertoires in COVID-19. Assay: immunoSEQ multiplex PCR; the TCRdb copy retains only in-frame clones and omits some. The top ten hold around 5.1% of the sample, which has just over 95,000 clones, 90% seen once. The sample comprised peripheral blood. Receptor source: a man aged 45-60 years with acute or convalescent COVID-19. Both conserved end residues are trimmed from each CDR3. D genes are given only for firm matches.

TRBJ1-2 | TRBV5-4 | TRBD1 | ASRGTENYGYT
TRBJ2-3 | TRBV12-3/TRBV12-4 | - | ASRSMGADTQY
TRBJ2-3 | TRBV9 | TRBD2 | ASSPRLAGVPDTQY
TRBJ2-1 | TRBV10-3 | TRBD2 | AIVGGRTYNEQF
TRBJ1-4 | TRBV6-5 | TRBD1 | ASSLRQGVLF
TRBJ2-5 | TRBV23-1 | - | ASSQGRGETQY
TRBJ1-1 | TRBV10-3 | TRBD1 | AIRGRTGFEAF
TRBJ2-5 | TRBV5-4 | - | ASSLRTGQETQY
TRBJ2-2 | TRBV6-6 | TRBD2 | ASSLAGGRTGELF
TRBJ2-5 | TRBV7-9 | TRBD1 | ASSGNRGRGETQY
TRBJ1-5 | TRBV6-1 | TRBD1 | ASSEFKVTQGRLSGNQPQH
TRBJ1-4 | TRBV19 | TRBD1 | ASGQRGPREKLF
TRBJ2-7 | TRBV5-4 | TRBD2 | ASSSGLAGYEQY
TRBJ2-7 | TRBV29-1 | TRBD2 | SVSLAGKQY
TRBJ1-1 | TRBV15 | - | ATSRDGGSRDTEAF
TRBJ1-2 | TRBV29-1 | TRBD1 | SARGRTGFYGYT
TRBJ1-5 | TRBV19 | TRBD1 | ASSARTGGYQPQH
TRBJ2-5 | TRBV10-1 | - | ASSVEDSQETQY
TRBJ1-4 | TRBV11-2 | TRBD1 | ASSERRGPEKLF
TRBJ2-1 | TRBV19 | TRBD1 | ASSPGQGGLDEQF
TRBJ1-2 | TRBV3-1/TRBV3-2 | - | ASSQSGGAGRGVGYT
TRBJ1-1 | TRBV21-1 | - | ASSKPLDRAVTEAF
TRBJ2-3 | TRBV4-3 | TRBD2 | ASNQGSGTSFPDTQY
TRBJ2-4 | TRBV19 | TRBD2 | ASSMVVAGVGGKNIQY
TRBJ1-1 | TRBV19 | - | ASSEQVVPTEAF
TRBJ2-5 | TRBV5-4 | - | ASSRRDQETQY
TRBJ1-2 | TRBV19 | - | ASSMEWPGRSDGYT
TRBJ1-4 | TRBV3-1/TRBV3-2 | - | ASREGFNEKLF
TRBJ1-1 | TRBV7-6 | - | ASSLEGVGEAF
TRBJ1-5 | TRBV19 | TRBD1 | ASSLDRDNQPQH
TRBJ1-1 | TRBV29-1 | - | SVDPRENTEAF
TRBJ2-3 | TRBV3-1/TRBV3-2 | TRBD2 | ASSQALAGAKPRKSTDTQY
TRBJ1-1 | TRBV19 | - | ASSIPRTEAF
TRBJ2-1 | TRBV4-3 | - | ASSLSLLNNEQF
TRBJ2-3 | TRBV24-1 | TRBD2 | ATSDASGPSTDTQY
TRBJ2-7 | TRBV5-4 | TRBD1 | ASSVKDRVGRLEY